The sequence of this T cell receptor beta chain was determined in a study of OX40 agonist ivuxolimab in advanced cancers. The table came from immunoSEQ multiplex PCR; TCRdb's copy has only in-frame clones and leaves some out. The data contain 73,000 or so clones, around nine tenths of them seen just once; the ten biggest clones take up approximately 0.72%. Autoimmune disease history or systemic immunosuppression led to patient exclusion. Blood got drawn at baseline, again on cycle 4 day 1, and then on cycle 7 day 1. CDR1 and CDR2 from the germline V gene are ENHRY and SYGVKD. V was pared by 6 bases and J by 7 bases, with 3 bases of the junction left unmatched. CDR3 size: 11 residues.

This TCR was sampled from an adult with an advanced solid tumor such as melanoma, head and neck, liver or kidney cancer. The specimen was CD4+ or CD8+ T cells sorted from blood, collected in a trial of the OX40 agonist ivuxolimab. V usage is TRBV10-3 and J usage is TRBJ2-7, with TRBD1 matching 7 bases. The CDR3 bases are TGTGCCATCAGGGCAGGGGGTGAGCAGTACTTC. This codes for CAIRAGGEQYF.